Listed here is a single T cell receptor beta chain. These data originate in a study of blood T cell repertoires in COVID-19. The CDR3 covers 17 residues. Looked up from germline, CDR1 is SEHNR and CDR2 is FQNEAQ (reference sequence). J lost 4 bases, V lost 4 bases, and 15 bases had no gene match. Original data processing: Estimation of nucleated cell counts relied on the amplification of reference gene primers. Profiled with immunoSEQ multiplex PCR; TCRdb holds only in-frame clones, not every one. From that table come the V and J calls and clone size; the DNA was used to work out D and trimming. There are tens of thousands of clones in the sample; 80% to 90% occur only once, and about 4.6% lies in the top ten.

The chain is built from TRBV7-9 and TRBJ2-5, with TRBD2 matching 7 bases. The TCR sequence derives from a human donor in a cohort sampled during active COVID-19. Sequencing was carried out using peripheral blood. The chain's CDR3 is CASSSLGRGSFGETQYF. In DNA, the CDR3 is TGTGCCAGCAGCTCCCTGGGTCGCGGGAGCTTCGGAGAGACCCAGTACTTC.